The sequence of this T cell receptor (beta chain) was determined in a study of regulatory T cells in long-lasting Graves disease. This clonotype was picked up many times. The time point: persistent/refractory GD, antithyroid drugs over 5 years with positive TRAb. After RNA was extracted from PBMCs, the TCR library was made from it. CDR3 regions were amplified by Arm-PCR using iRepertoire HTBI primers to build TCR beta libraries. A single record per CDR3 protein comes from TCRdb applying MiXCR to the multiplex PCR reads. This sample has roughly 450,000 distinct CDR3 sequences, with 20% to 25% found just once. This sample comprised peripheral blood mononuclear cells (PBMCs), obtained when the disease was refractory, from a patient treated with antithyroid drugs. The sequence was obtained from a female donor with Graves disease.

CDR3 coding DNA: TGTGCCAGCACACTCCGGGAGGCCCACCCCTACGAGCAGTACTTC. Translated: CASTLREAHPYEQYF. This chain joins TRBV12-3 or TRBV12-4 and TRBJ2-7, with 7 bases lining up with TRBD2. The CDR3 sequence is 15 residues long. Germline trimming cut 7 bases from V and 2 bases from J; bases unmatched to any gene: 11.